A single sample is the source of the 9 T cell receptor beta chains below, sequenced in a study of beta chain features in type 1 diabetes. The entirety of the isolated RNA underwent reverse transcription, so expressed TCRB transcripts were sequenced. Libraries were prepared by immunoSEQ multiplex PCR; TCRdb keeps only in-frame clonotypes and omits some of them. In the table there are 120,000 to 150,000 clones, approximately 52% of which are singletons. Sample: Tregs from blood. The receptors shown here come from a man in his late teens or twenties in good health.

This clone was observed a handful of times. The genes are TRBV7-8 and TRBJ2-5, with TRBD1 matching 7 bases. J gave up 5 bases and V 3 bases, and 3 bases lay outside the gene matches. CDR3 length equals 13 residues. Germline-derived CDR1 and CDR2 are SGHVS and FQNEAQ. CDR3 coding DNA: TGTGCCAGCAGCTTTACAGGGGAGGAGACCCAGTACTTC. It codes for CASSFTGEETQYF.

This rearrangement joins TRBV6-6 to TRBJ1-2; D gene ambiguous. Germline CDR1 and CDR2: MNHNY and SVGAGI (reference sequence). V gave up 5 bases and J gave up 1 base, with 8 bases separating them. CDR3 size: 13 residues. As DNA, the CDR3 is TGTGCCAGCAGTCCCGGGGTTAACTATGGCTACACCTTC. Residues: CASSPGVNYGYTF.

The genes are TRBV5-8 and TRBJ1-2, with D maybe TRBD1 (5 bases). Germline CDR1 reads SGHTS; CDR2 reads YDEGEE. V was pared by 0 bases and J by 7 bases, with 16 bases between. This CDR3 region has 15 residues. The CDR3 bases are TGTGCCAGCAGCTTGGCGGGGGTTCCCGTATTTGGCTACACCTTC. Translating gives CASSLAGVPVFGYTF.

The rearrangement uses TRBV6-1 and TRBJ2-1; 11 nucleotides match TRBD2. CDR1 is MNHNS and CDR2 is SASEGT in the germline V gene. The CDR3 length is 15 residues. V was clipped by 6 bases and J by 4 bases; unmatched bases: 5. CDR3 nucleotide sequence: TGTGCCAGCAGGACTAGCGGGATTCTTTACAATGAGCAGTTCTTC. Encoded protein: CASRTSGILYNEQFF.

This clone was counted a few times. V gene TRBV7-8 combines with J gene TRBJ2-5; TRBD2 is a possible D gene (6 bases). Germline lookup yields CDR1 SGHVS and CDR2 FQNEAQ. V lost 6 bases, J lost 5 bases, and 25 bases lay in between. CDR3 length equals 17 residues. CDR3 region: CASSRDVPGLAGETQYF. The DNA of the CDR3 is TGTGCCAGCAGTCGGGACGTCCCGGGACTGGCTGGGGAGACCCAGTACTTC.

The CDR3 nucleotides are TGTGCCAGCGCACCGGGACTAGCAGTTTCCTACGAGCAGTACTTC. Its protein is CASAPGLAVSYEQYF. V usage is TRBV27 and J usage is TRBJ2-7; 9 bases fit TRBD2. Per the germline V gene, CDR1 is MNHEY and CDR2 is SMNVEV (reference sequence). The V and J ends lost 8 bases and 1 base, in that order; junction bases with no gene match: 9. The CDR3 covers 15 residues.

The table lists this clone with a few counts. The rearrangement joins TRBV30 to TRBJ2-2, with TRBD1 matching over 7 bases. From germline, CDR1 is GTSNPN and CDR2 SVGIG (reference sequence). Unmatched junction bases numbered 3, after V lost 6 bases and J lost 5 bases. This CDR3 is 12 amino acids long. The CDR3 bases are TGTGCCTGTCCCAGGGGGACCGGGGAGCTGTTTTTT. Amino acid sequence: CACPRGTGELFF.

The CDR3: CASSFQGVGEQYF. The CDR3 DNA sequence: TGTGCCAGCAGCTTCCAGGGGGTAGGCGAGCAGTACTTC. The chain joins TRBV5-4 to TRBJ2-7, with 7 bases that match TRBD1. The CDR3 runs to 13 residues. V gave up 2 bases and J gave up 6 bases; unmatched junction bases: 5. Germline loops: CDR1 SGHNT, CDR2 YYREEE (reference sequence).

The chain joins TRBV5-1 to TRBJ2-3; 9 bases match TRBD2. The germline gives CDR1 SGHRS, CDR2 YFSETQ. V gave up 0 bases and J gave up 5 bases; unmatched junction bases: 4. This CDR3 spans 15 amino acids. DNA of the CDR3: TGCGCCAGCAGCTTGGCTAGCGGGGCCGGAGATACGCAGTATTTT. It codes for CASSLASGAGDTQYF.